These 16 T cell receptor beta chains were all obtained from the same sample, sequenced in a study of cytotoxic CD8 clonotypes in ibrutinib-treated CLL. Data came from immunoSEQ multiplex PCR; TCRdb stores just in-frame clones and leaves some out. The table includes around 310,000 clones, about 80% detected once. The sequences come from PBMCs, collected before ibrutinib treatment. The receptors were gathered from a human donor with chronic lymphocytic leukemia.

The chain recombines TRBV30 with TRBJ1-1; weak D call: TRBD1 (6 bases). The CDR3 length is 15 residues. The V end lost 2 bases, the J end lost 4 bases, and 17 bases lay between the germline ends. Per the germline V gene, CDR1 is GTSNPN and CDR2 is SVGIG (reference sequence). CDR3 in amino acids: CAWSSGKGDFTEAFF. As DNA, the CDR3 is TGTGCCTGGAGTTCCGGGAAGGGGGATTTCACTGAAGCTTTCTTT.

This chain uses TRBV7-8 with TRBJ2-7; D uncertain. The CDR3 is made up of 17 amino acids. V was clipped by 3 bases and J by 6 bases, with 24 bases between them. Germline values: CDR1 SGHVS, CDR2 FQNEAQ. CDR3 sequence: CASSFSPSASHRLEQYF. In DNA form, the CDR3 reads TGTGCCAGCAGCTTTTCTCCTTCAGCCAGCCACCGTCTCGAGCAGTACTTC. The full variable domain, rest sourced from reference TRBV7-8 and TRBJ2-7, is GAGVSQSPRYKVAKRGQDVALRCDPISGHVSLFWYQQALGQGPEFLTYFQNEAQLDKSGLPSDRFFAERPEGSVSTLKIQRTQQEDSAVYLCASSFSPSASHRLEQYFGPGTRLTVT.

The V call is TRBV28, the J call TRBJ2-5, with D perhaps TRBD2 (5 bases). Germline CDR1 is MDHEN and CDR2 is SYDVKM. The germline V and J ends were trimmed by 2 bases and 2 bases, with 18 bases remaining between them. CDR3 length: 17 residues. CDR3 nucleotides: TGTGCCAGCAGTTTACCCTATGTCAAAAGAGGGCAAGAGACCCAGTACTTC. This translates into CASSLPYVKRGQETQYF.

This clone has just one count. The genes are TRBV9 and TRBJ2-6; no definite D call. The germline CDR1 and CDR2 sequences are SGDLS and YYNGEE. The V end was cut by 3 bases, the J end by 1 base, with 20 bases between. This CDR3 has 19 amino acids. In DNA, the CDR3 is TGTGCCAGCAGCGCTCGGGCAGGCCCAAGTTGGTCTGGGGCCAACGTCCTGACTTTC. As protein: CASSARAGPSWSGANVLTF.

The chain links TRBV19 to TRBJ2-1; perhaps TRBD1 as D (6 bases). CDR1 is LNHDA and CDR2 is SQIVND in the germline V gene (reference sequence). Trimming left V 8 bases short and J 2 bases short, with 16 bases between. CDR3 length equals 15 residues. The CDR3 protein is CASQLTGYAYNEQFF. The CDR3 region has the DNA TGTGCCAGTCAACTGACAGGTTACGCCTACAATGAGCAGTTCTTC.

The chain joins TRBV12-5 to TRBJ2-2; 8 bases line up with TRBD2. The V segment lost 0 bases and the J segment 4 bases; nucleotides outside the gene matches: 10. The length of the CDR3 is 18 residues. Per germline, CDR1 LGHNT and CDR2 FRNRAP. This CDR3 reads CASGLVPLAGGLTGELFF. CDR3 nucleotides: TGTGCTAGTGGTTTGGTACCCCTGGCGGGAGGCCTCACCGGGGAGCTGTTTTTT.

The V and J genes are TRBV28 and TRBJ2-3, with 11 positions matching TRBD2. Germline V CDR1 and CDR2: MDHEN, SYDVKM. Trimming cost V 5 bases and J 5 bases; bases outside gene matches: 9. This CDR3 spans 16 amino acids. Here the CDR3 reads CASSRTTGLAGDTQYF. The CDR3 region has the DNA TGTGCCAGCAGTCGAACCACAGGACTAGCGGGAGATACGCAGTATTTT.

The chain employs TRBV10-3 and TRBJ2-3; 9 positions agree with TRBD2. After removal of 5 bases from V and 2 bases from J, the junction contained 14 bases not matched to a gene. Germline CDR1 ENHRY, CDR2 SYGVKD. The CDR3 is 18 residues long. The CDR3 coding sequence is TGTGCCATCAGTACCCGGCGGGCAGCGGGAGGACTCACAGATACGCAGTATTTT. It translates to CAISTRRAAGGLTDTQYF.

V and J are TRBV2 and TRBJ2-5, with D perhaps matching TRBD1 or TRBD2 (5 bases each). The ends were cut back, 5 bases at V and 6 bases at J, with 19 bases in the middle. The CDR3 spans 15 residues. CDR1 SNHLY and CDR2 FYNNEI come from the germline V gene. As DNA, the CDR3 is TGTGCCAGCAGTTATTACACCGGGGCCGGGAAGACCCAGTACTTC. This translates into CASSYYTGAGKTQYF.

The chain links TRBV9 to TRBJ2-1; TRBD2 aligns across 9 bases. Germline V gene lookup returns CDR1 SGDLS and CDR2 YYNGEE. V shed 0 bases, J shed 4 bases, and the junction held 5 bases outside the gene matches. The CDR3 spans 16 residues. CDR3 sequence (DNA): TGTGCCAGCAGCGTAGAAGTGCGGGGGGGATACAATGAGCAGTTCTTC. It encodes CASSVEVRGGYNEQFF.

This chain uses TRBV19 with TRBJ1-2; weak D call: TRBD1 (5 bases). The germline CDR1 and CDR2 sequences are LNHDA and SQIVND (reference sequence). CDR3 length: 14 amino acids. V was cut by 6 bases and J by 3 bases, with 14 bases left in between. CDR3 nucleotide sequence: TGTGCCAGTAGCGATCCTGGCAGGGACTATGGCTACACCTTC. Amino acid sequence: CASSDPGRDYGYTF. Full variable domain (outside the CDR3, taken from reference TRBV19 and TRBJ1-2): DGGITQSPKYLFRKEGQNVTLSCEQNLNHDAMYWYRQDPGQGLRLIYYSQIVNDFQKGDIAEGYSVSREKKESFPLTVTSAQKNPTAFYLCASSDPGRDYGYTFGSGTRLTVV.

This clone was recorded a few times. The V gene is TRBV28, the J gene TRBJ1-2, with 7 nucleotides matching TRBD1. V was clipped by 5 bases and J by 8 bases; unmatched bases: 11. CDR3 length: 14 amino acids. Germline CDR1 and CDR2: MDHEN and SYDVKM. CDR3 sequence reads: CASSPRQGGWGYTF. In nucleotides, the CDR3 is TGTGCCAGCAGTCCCAGACAGGGAGGTTGGGGCTACACCTTC.

The chain links TRBV7-2 to TRBJ2-2; TRBD2 matches at 10 bases. After removal of 0 bases from V and 4 bases from J, the junction contained 2 bases not matched to a gene. Per the germline V gene, CDR1 is SGHTA and CDR2 is FQGNSA. The CDR3 runs 16 residues. CDR3 protein: CASSLALAGVTGELFF. CDR3 bases: TGTGCCAGCAGCTTAGCCCTAGCGGGAGTCACCGGGGAGCTGTTTTTT. The whole variable domain, filled in from reference TRBV7-2 and TRBJ2-2, reads GAGVSQSPSNKVTEKGKDVELRCDPISGHTALYWYRQSLGQGLEFLIYFQGNSAPDKSGLPSDRFSAERTGGSVSTLTIQRTQQEDSAVYLCASSLALAGVTGELFFGEGSRLTVL.

The table lists this clone with a few counts. J is TRBJ2-2 and V is TRBV6-5, with 7 bases lining up with TRBD2. This CDR3 spans 15 amino acids. V trimming: 0 bases; J trimming: 8 bases; junction bases outside the gene matches: 6. Germline CDR1 is MNHEY and CDR2 is SVGAGI. The CDR3 loop is CASSYSPTSAGELFF. In nucleotides, the CDR3 is TGTGCCAGCAGTTACTCTCCAACTAGCGCTGGGGAGCTGTTTTTT.

This chain links TRBV5-4 with TRBJ1-2; no clear D gene. The ends were cut back, 0 bases at V and 3 bases at J, with 9 bases in the middle. Germline CDR1 is SGHNT and CDR2 is YYREEE (reference sequence). CDR3 length: 14 residues. The CDR3 loop is CASSLAAGDYGYTF. Written as DNA, the CDR3 is TGTGCCAGCAGCTTGGCGGCAGGAGACTATGGCTACACCTTC.

V and J are TRBV9 and TRBJ1-1, with D unresolved. With 4 bases removed from V and 1 base from J, the gap between germline ends came to 8 bases. This CDR3 is 13 amino acids long. Germline V gene sequence: CDR1 SGDLS, CDR2 YYNGEE. This CDR3 is CASSKEGNTEAFF. DNA of the CDR3: TGTGCCAGCAGCAAAGAGGGGAACACTGAAGCTTTCTTT.